This TCR beta chain was sequenced during a study of brain T cells in children with intractable seizures. Points from the study as a whole: Clones missing pre-surgery may reflect undersampling of that blood sample.

The V end was cut by 0 bases, the J end by 0 bases, with 8 bases between. Germline-derived CDR1 and CDR2 are MNHEY and SMNVEV (reference sequence). CDR3 length: 15 residues. With regard to this clone: Its cognate antigen is unknown.

The data were produced by immunoSEQ multiplex PCR, yet TCRdb's version contains in-frame clones alone and is incomplete. The table shows around 38,000 clones, with around nine tenths occurring only once. The origin of this receptor is a girl aged 2-15 years with tuberous sclerosis and intractable seizures. The V gene is TRBV27, the J gene TRBJ1-2; no definite D call. The starting material was peripheral blood, obtained at surgery. CDR3 nucleotides: TGTGCCAGCAGTTTATCCCTTGGGGCTAACTATGGCTACACCTTC. This encodes CASSLSLGANYGYTF.